This entry concerns a single T cell receptor (beta chain). What it recognizes is unknown. The data derive from a study of CD8 T cells in Susac syndrome. Whole-study findings and limits: An acknowledgment was made by the study that its TCR sequencing and HLA analysis involved relatively few individuals.

The CDR3 extends over 16 amino acids. V shed 3 bases and J shed 1 base, with 18 bases lying between them. CDR1 is DFQATT, CDR2 SNEGSKA, per germline (reference sequence). RNA, at about 0.5 to 1 ug, was reverse transcribed with random hexamers. Coverage of TCR beta CDR3 amplification by immunoSEQ multiplex PCR extended to 54 Vbeta and 13 Jbeta. TCRdb processed the immunoSEQ multiplex PCR reads anew with MiXCR; each CDR3 protein has one entry. The table has more than 95,000 distinct CDR3 sequences, about 92% seen once. Blood CD8+ and CD4+ T cells underwent high-throughput TCR beta sequencing. Those who served as multiple sclerosis controls were treatment-naive patients with stable or active relapsing-remitting disease.

The sequencing input was CD4+ T cells from PBMCs. This chain links TRBV20-1 with TRBJ1-1; possible D gene TRBD1, 5 bases. This receptor was taken from a human donor with multiple sclerosis. The CDR3 spells CSASPVVRGTNTEAFF. CDR3 in DNA: TGCAGTGCTAGCCCGGTGGTCCGAGGGACGAACACTGAAGCTTTCTTT.